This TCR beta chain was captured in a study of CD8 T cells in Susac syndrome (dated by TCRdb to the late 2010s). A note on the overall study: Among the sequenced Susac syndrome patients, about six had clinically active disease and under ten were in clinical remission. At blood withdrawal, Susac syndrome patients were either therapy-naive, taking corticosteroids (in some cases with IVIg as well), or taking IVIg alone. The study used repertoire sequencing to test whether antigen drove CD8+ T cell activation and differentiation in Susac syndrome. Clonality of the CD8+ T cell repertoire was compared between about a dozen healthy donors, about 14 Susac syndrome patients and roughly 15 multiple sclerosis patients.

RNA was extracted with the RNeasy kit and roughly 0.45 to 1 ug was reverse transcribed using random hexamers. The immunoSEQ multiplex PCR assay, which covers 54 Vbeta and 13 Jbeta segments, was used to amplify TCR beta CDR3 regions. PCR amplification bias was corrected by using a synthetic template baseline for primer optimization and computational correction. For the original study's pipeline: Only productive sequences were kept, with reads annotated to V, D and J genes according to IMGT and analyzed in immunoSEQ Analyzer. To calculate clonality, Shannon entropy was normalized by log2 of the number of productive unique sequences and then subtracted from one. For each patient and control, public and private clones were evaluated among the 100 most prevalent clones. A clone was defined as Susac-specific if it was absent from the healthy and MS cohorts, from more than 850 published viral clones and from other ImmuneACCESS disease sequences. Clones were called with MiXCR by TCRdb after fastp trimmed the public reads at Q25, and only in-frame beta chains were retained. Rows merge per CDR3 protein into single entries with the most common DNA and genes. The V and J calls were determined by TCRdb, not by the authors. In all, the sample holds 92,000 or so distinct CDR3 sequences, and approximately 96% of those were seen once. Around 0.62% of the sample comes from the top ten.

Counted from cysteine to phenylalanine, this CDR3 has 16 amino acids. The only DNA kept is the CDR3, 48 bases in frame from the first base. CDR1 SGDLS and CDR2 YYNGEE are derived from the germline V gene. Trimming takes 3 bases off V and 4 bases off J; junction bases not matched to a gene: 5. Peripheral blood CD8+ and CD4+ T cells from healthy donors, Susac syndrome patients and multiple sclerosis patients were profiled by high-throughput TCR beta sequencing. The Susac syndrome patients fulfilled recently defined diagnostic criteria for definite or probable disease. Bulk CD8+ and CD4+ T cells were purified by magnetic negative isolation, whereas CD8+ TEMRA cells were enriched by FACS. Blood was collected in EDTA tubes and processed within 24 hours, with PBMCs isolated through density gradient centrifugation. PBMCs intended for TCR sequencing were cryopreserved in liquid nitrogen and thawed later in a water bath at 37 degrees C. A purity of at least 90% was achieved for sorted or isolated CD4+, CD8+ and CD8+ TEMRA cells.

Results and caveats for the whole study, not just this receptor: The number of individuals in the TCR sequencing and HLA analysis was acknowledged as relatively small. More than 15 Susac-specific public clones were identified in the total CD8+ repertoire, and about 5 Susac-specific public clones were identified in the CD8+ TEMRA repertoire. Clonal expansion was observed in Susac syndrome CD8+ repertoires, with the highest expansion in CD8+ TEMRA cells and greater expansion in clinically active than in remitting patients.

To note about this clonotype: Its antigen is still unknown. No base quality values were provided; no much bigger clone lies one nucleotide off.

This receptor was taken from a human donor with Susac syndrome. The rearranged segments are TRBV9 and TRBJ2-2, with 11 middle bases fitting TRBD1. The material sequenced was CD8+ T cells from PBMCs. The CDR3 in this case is CASSAPGQGGTGELFF. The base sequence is TGTGCCAGCAGCGCTCCGGGACAGGGGGGCACCGGGGAGCTGTTTTTT.